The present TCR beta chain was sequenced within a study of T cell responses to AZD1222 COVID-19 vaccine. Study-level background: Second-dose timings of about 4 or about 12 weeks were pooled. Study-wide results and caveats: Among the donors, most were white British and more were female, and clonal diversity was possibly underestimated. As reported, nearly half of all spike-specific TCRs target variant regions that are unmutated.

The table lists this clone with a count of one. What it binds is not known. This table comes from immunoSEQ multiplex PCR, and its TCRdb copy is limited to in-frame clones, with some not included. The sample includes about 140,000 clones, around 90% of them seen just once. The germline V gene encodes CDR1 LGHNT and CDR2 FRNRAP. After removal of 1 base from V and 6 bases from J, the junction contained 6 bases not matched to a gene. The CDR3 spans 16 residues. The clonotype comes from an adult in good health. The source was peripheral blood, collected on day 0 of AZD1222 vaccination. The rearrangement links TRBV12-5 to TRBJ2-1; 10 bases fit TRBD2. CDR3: CASGLAQAGGGNEQFF. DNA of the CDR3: TGTGCTAGTGGTTTGGCCCAAGCGGGAGGGGGCAATGAGCAGTTCTTC.